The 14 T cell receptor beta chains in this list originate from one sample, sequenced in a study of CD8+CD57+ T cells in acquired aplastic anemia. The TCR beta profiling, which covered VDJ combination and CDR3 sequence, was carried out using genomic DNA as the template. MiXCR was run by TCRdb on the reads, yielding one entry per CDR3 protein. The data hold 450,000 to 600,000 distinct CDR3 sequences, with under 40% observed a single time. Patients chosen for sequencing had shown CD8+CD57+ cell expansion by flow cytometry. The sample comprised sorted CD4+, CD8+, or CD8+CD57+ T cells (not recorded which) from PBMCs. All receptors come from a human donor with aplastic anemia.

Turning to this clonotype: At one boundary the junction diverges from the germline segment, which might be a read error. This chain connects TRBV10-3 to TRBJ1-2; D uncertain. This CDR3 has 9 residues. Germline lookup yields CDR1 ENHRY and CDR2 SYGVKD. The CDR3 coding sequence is TGTGCCATCGGGGAACGGGGTCTTTTC. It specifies CAIGERGLF.

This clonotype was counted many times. This CDR3 reads CAIRDEGNTEAFF. The CDR3, as DNA: TGTGCCATCAGGGACGAAGGGAACACTGAAGCTTTCTTT. This chain uses TRBV10-3 with TRBJ1-1; D is unresolved. The CDR3 totals 13 residues. V lost 6 bases and J lost 1, with 9 bases in between. Per germline, CDR1 ENHRY and CDR2 SYGVKD.

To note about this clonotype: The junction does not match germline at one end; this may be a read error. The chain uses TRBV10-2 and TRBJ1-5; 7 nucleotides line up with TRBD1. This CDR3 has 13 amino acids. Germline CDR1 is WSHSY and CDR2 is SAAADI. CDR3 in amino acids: CASSQGGLQPQHF. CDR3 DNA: TGTGCCAGCAGCCAGGGGGGGCTCCAGCCCCAGCATTTT.

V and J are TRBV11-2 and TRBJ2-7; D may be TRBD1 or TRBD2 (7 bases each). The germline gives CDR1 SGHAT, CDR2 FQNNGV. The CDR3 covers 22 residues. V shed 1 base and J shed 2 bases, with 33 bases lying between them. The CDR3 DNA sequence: TGTGCCAGCAGCTTAGGGGCTCGGAGGGGGCGATTCCCTAGCGGTGTCCCCTACGAGCAGTACTTC. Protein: CASSLGARRGRFPSGVPYEQYF.

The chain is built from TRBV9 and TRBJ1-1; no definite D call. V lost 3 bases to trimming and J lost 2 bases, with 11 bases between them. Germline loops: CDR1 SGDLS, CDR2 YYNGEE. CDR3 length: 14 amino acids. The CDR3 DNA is TGTGCCAGCAGCGCACATGTAACCAACACTGAAGCTTTCTTT. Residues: CASSAHVTNTEAFF. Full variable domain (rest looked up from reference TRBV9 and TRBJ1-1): DSGVTQTPKHLITATGQRVTLRCSPRSGDLSVYWYQQSLDQGLQFLIQYYNGEERAKGNILERFSAQQFPDLHSELNLSSLELGDSALYFCASSAHVTNTEAFFGQGTRLTVV.

The CDR3 DNA is TGTGCCAGCAGCGTTTCTGGGTCAGTTGGGGCCAACGTCCTGACTTTC. This translates into CASSVSGSVGANVLTF. V usage is TRBV25-1 and J usage is TRBJ2-6; D is uncertain. V was shortened by 6 bases and J by 3 bases, with 15 bases between the two germline ends. The CDR3 has 16 amino acids. CDR1 and CDR2 (germline): MGHDK, SYGVNS.

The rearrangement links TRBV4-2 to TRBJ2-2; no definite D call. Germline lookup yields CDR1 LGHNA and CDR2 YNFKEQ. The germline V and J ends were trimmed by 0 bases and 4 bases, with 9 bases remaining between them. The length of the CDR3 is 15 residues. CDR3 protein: CASSQENVPTGELFF. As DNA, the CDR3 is TGTGCCAGCAGCCAAGAGAACGTCCCCACCGGGGAGCTGTTTTTT.

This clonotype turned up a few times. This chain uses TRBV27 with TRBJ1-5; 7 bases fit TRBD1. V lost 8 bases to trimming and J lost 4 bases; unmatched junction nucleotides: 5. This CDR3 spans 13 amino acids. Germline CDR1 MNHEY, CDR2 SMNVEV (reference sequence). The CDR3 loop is CASAEQGNQPQHF. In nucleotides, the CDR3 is TGTGCCAGCGCCGAACAGGGGAATCAGCCCCAGCATTTT.

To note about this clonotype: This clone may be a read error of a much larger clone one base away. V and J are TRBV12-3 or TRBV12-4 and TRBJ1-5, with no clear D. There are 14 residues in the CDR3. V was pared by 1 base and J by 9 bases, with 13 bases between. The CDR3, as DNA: TGTGCCAGCAGTTTAGGGGCATCCCTTTCGCCCCAGCATTTT. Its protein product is CASSLGASLSPQHF.

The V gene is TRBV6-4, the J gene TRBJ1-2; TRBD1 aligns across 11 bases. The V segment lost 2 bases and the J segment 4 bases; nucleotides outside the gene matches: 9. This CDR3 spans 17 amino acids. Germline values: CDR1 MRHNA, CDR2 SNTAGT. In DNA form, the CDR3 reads TGTGCCAGCAGTGACCAACAGGACAGGGGGCGCGCCTATGGCTACACCTTC. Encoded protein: CASSDQQDRGRAYGYTF.

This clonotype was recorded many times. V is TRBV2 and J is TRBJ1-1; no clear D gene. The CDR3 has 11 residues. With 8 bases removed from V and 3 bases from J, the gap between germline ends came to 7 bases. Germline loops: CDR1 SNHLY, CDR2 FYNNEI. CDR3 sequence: CASLLDTEAFF. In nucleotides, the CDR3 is TGTGCCAGCCTTTTGGACACTGAAGCTTTCTTT.

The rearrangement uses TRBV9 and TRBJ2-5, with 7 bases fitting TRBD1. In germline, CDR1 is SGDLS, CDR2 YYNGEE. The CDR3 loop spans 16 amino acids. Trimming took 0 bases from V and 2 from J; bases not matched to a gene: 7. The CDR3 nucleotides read TGTGCCAGCAGCGTAGCTGGGGCAGGGGGTCAAGAGACCCAGTACTTC. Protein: CASSVAGAGGQETQYF. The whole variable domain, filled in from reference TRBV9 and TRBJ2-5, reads DSGVTQTPKHLITATGQRVTLRCSPRSGDLSVYWYQQSLDQGLQFLIQYYNGEERAKGNILERFSAQQFPDLHSELNLSSLELGDSALYFCASSVAGAGGQETQYFGPGTRLLVL.

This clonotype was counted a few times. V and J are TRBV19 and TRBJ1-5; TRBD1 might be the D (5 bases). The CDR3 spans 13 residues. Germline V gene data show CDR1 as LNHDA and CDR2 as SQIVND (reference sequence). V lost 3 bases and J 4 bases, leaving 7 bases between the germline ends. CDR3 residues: CASSMGENQPQHF. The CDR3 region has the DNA TGTGCCAGTAGTATGGGGGAGAATCAGCCCCAGCATTTT.

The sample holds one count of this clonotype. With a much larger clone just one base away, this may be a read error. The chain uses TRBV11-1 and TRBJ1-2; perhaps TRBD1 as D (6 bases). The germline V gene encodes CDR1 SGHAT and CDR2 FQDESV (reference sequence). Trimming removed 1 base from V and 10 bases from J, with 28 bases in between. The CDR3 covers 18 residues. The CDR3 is CASSLDGDRFRAADDYTF. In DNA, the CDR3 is TGTGCCAGCAGCTTAGACGGTGACAGGTTCAGGGCCGCGGATGACTACACCTTC.